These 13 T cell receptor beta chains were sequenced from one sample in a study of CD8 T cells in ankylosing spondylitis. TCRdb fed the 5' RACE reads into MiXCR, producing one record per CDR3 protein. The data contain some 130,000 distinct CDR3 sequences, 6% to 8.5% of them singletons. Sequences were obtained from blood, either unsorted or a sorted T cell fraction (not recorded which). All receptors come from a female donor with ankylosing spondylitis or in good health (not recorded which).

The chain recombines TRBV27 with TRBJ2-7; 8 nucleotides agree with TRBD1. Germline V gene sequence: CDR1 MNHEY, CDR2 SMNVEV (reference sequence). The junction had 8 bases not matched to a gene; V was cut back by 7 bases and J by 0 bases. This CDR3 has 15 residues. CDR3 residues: CASNHRTGSSYEQYF. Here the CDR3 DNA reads TGTGCCAGCAATCACCGGACAGGGAGCTCCTACGAGCAGTACTTC.

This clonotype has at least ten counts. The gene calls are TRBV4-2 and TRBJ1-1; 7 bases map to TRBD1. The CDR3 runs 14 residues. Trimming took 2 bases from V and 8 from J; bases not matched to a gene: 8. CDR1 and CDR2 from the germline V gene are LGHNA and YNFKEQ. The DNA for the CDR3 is TGTGCCAGCAGCCAATCACCGGGACAGAGAGAAGCTTTCTTT. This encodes CASSQSPGQREAFF.

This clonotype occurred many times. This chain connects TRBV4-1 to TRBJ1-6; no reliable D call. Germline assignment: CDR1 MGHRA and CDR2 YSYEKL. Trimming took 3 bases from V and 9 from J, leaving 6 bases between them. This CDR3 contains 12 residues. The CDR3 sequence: CASSQEVSPLHF. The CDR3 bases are TGCGCCAGCAGCCAGGAGGTTTCACCCCTCCACTTT.

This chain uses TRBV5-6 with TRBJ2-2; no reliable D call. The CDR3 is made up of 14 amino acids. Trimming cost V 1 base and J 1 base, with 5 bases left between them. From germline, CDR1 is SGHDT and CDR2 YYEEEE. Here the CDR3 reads CASSLSGNTGELFF. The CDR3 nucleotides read TGTGCCAGCAGCTTGTCAGGGAACACCGGGGAGCTGTTTTTT.

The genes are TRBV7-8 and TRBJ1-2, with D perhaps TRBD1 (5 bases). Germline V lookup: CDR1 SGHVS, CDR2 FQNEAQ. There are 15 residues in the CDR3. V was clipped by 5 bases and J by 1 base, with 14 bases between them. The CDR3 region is CASSPWGSHNYGYTF. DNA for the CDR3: TGTGCCAGCAGCCCTTGGGGCAGTCATAACTATGGCTACACCTTC.

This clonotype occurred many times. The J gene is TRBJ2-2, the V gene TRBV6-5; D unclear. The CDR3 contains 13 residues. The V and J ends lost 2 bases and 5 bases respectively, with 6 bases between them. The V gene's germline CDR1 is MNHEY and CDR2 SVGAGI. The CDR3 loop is CASSYPRTGELFF. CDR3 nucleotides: TGTGCCAGCAGTTACCCTAGAACCGGGGAGCTGTTTTTT.

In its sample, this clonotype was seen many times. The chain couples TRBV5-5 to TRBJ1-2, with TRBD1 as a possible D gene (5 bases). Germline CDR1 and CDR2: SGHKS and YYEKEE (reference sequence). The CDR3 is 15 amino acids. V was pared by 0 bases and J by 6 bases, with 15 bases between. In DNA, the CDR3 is TGTGCCAGCAGCTTGGCGCAGGGCGTAAGGAATGGCTACACCTTC. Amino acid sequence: CASSLAQGVRNGYTF.

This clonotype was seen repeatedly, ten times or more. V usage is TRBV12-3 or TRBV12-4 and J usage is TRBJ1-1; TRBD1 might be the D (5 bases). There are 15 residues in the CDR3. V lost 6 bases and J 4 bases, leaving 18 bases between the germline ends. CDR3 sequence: CASRPHQGAPTEAFF. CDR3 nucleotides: TGTGCCAGCAGACCTCATCAGGGAGCGCCCACTGAAGCTTTCTTT.

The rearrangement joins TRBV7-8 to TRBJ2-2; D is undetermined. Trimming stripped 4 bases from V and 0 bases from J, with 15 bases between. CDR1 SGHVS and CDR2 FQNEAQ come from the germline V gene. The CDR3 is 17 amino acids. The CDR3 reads CASSSGEGLANTGELFF. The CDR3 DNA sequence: TGTGCCAGCAGCTCAGGAGAAGGGCTTGCGAACACCGGGGAGCTGTTTTTT.

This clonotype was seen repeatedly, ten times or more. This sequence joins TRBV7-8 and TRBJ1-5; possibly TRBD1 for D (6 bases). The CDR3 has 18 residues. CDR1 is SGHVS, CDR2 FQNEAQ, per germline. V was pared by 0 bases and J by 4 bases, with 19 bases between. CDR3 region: CASSLAPRGRTLNQPQHF. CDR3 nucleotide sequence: TGTGCCAGCAGCTTAGCCCCGAGGGGGAGAACCTTGAATCAGCCCCAGCATTTT.

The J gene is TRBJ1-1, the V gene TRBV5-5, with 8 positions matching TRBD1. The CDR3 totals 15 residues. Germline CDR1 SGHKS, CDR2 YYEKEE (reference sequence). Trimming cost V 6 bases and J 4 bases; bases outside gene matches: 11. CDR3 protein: CASTPQGGRGTEAFF. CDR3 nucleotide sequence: TGTGCCAGCACCCCACAGGGGGGCCGGGGCACTGAAGCTTTCTTT.

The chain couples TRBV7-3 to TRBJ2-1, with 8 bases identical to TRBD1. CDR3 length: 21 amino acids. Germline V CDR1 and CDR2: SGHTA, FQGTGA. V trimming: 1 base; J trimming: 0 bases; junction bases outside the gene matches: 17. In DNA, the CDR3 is TGTGCCAGCAGCTTAAGGAAGGGGCAGGGGGCAAGGCAAGCCTCCTACAATGAGCAGTTCTTC. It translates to CASSLRKGQGARQASYNEQFF.

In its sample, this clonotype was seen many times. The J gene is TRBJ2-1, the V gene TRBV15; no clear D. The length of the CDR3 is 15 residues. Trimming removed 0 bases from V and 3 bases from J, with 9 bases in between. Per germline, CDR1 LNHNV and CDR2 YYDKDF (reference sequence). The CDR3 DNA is TGTGCCACCAGCAGAGACGGTACCGACTACAATGAGCAGTTCTTC. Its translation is CATSRDGTDYNEQFF. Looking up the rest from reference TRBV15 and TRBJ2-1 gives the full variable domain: DAMVIQNPRYQVTQFGKPVTLSCSQTLNHNVMYWYQQKSSQAPKLLFHYYDKDFNNEADTPDNFQSRRPNTSFCFLDIRSPGLGDTAMYLCATSRDGTDYNEQFFGPGTRLTVL.